This T cell receptor (beta chain) was retrieved from a study of response to subunit inactivated influenza vaccine. From germline, CDR1 is SGHNT and CDR2 YENEEA. The CDR3 extends over 15 amino acids. Trimming cost V 1 base and J 1 base, with 11 bases left between them. TCRdb analysed the RT-PCR reads with MiXCR anew, one entry per CDR3 protein. The sample includes 630,000 or so distinct CDR3 sequences, around 14% of them seen just once. The chain uses TRBV11-3 and TRBJ2-7, with D hard to call. The material was PBMCs from blood, obtained roughly 12 days after vaccination. The TCR comes from a man between 45 and 60 years old who received an inactivated influenza vaccine. The CDR3 protein is CASSLGSLASYEQYF. CDR3 nucleotide sequence: TGTGCCAGCAGCTTAGGTTCATTGGCTTCCTACGAGCAGTACTTC.